These 8 T cell receptor beta chains originate from one sample sequenced in a study of T cell changes during pregnancy in multiple sclerosis (dated by TCRdb to the late 2010s). Library prep was done by the immunoSEQ multiplex PCR assay. Sourced from immuneACCESS, this table was stored by TCRdb with only in-frame sequences that have V and J called. A share of the clones is absent; for the studies checked, an unresolved V gene accounts for under half, and the remainder has no known explanation. The sample has 30,000 to 40,000 clones on record, about nine tenths of them singletons. The biggest ten clones account for about 0.4% of the sample. This specimen was CD4+ T cells from peripheral blood mononuclear cells, taken in the third trimester of pregnancy. The source is a female donor in good health, enrolled as a control in a pregnancy study.

The chain has TRBV12-5 and TRBJ1-5; D might be TRBD1 (5 bases). Trimming removed 3 bases from V and 3 bases from J, with 12 bases in between. The CDR3 is made up of 15 amino acids. The germline V gene encodes CDR1 LGHNT and CDR2 FRNRAP. CDR3 in amino acids: CASGLARVYNQPQHF. Here the CDR3 DNA reads TGTGCTAGTGGTTTAGCCAGGGTGTACAATCAGCCCCAGCATTTT.

This clone was observed once. V gene TRBV6-6 combines with J gene TRBJ1-2; tentatively, D is TRBD1 (5 bases). Looked up from germline, CDR1 is MNHNY and CDR2 is SVGAGI (reference sequence). The CDR3 has 16 residues. The V and J ends lost 10 bases and 2 bases respectively, with 23 bases between them. The CDR3 here is CATAKQGRIDNYGYTF. The CDR3 region has the DNA TGTGCCACCGCGAAGCAGGGTCGAATCGACAACTATGGCTACACCTTC.

The chain carries TRBV28 and TRBJ1-2, with a tentative D call TRBD1 (6 bases). V dropped 4 bases and J dropped 5 bases, with 23 bases sitting between them. The CDR3 loop spans 17 amino acids. Germline CDR1 and CDR2: MDHEN and SYDVKM. DNA for the CDR3: TGTGCCAGCAGTTCCTTCGGAGGGGGGGGGCGGAATTATGGCTACACCTTC. Residues: CASSSFGGGGRNYGYTF.

The J gene is TRBJ2-2, the V gene TRBV9; 8 bases align to TRBD1. V shed 3 bases and J 4 bases; nucleotides not matched to a gene: 11. Germline V CDR1 and CDR2: SGDLS, YYNGEE. The CDR3 runs to 17 residues. The DNA for the CDR3 is TGTGCCAGCAGCGCAAGGAAGCCGGGACAGGTCACCGGGGAGCTGTTTTTT. Its translation: CASSARKPGQVTGELFF.

J is TRBJ2-5 and V is TRBV11-2; the match to TRBD2 covers 7 bases. The CDR3 covers 15 residues. Germline-derived CDR1 and CDR2 are SGHAT and FQNNGV. V lost 4 bases, J lost 5 bases, and 10 bases stayed unmatched. The CDR3 loop reads CASSSPLGGSETQYF. CDR3 in DNA: TGTGCCAGCAGCTCACCACTGGGCGGGAGTGAGACCCAGTACTTC.

The rearrangement links TRBV5-5 to TRBJ2-5, with D possibly being TRBD1 (6 bases). CDR1 and CDR2 (germline): SGHKS, YYEKEE (reference sequence). V lost 4 bases, J lost 2 bases, and 12 bases lay in between. The CDR3 consists of 14 residues. CDR3 nucleotides: TGTGCCAGCAGCGCCGGACAGTTACAAGAGACCCAGTACTTC. The encoded protein is CASSAGQLQETQYF.

This clone was found a few times. The V gene is TRBV5-1, the J gene TRBJ2-6; unclear D gene. There are 14 residues in the CDR3. Germline V gives CDR1 SGHRS, CDR2 YFSETQ. V was shortened by 0 bases and J by 3 bases, with 4 bases between the two germline ends. CDR3 residues: CASSLADGANVLTF. The CDR3 DNA follows: TGCGCCAGCAGCTTGGCAGATGGGGCCAACGTCCTGACTTTC.

This rearrangement joins TRBV2 to TRBJ2-1; 9 bases match TRBD2. There are 15 residues in the CDR3. V trimming: 2 bases; J trimming: 6 bases; junction bases outside the gene matches: 5. CDR1 SNHLY and CDR2 FYNNEI come from the germline V gene. The CDR3 coding sequence is TGTGCCAGCAGTGAACCGCGGGAGGGCCGCAATGAGCAGTTCTTC. This sequence encodes CASSEPREGRNEQFF.